The 15 T cell receptor beta chains in this list originate from one sample, sequenced in a study of T cell responses to AZD1222 COVID-19 vaccine. TCRdb's table, derived via immunoSEQ multiplex PCR, lists solely in-frame clones and lacks some. The sample holds some 120,000 clones, around 91% seen once. The input for sequencing was peripheral blood, taken 28 days after the second AZD1222 dose. These receptors were collected from an adult who received the AZD1222 COVID-19 vaccine.

The chain combines TRBV3-1 (or the pseudogene TRBV3-2) with TRBJ2-5, with a tentative D call TRBD2 (6 bases). Germline V gene lookup returns CDR1 LGHDT and CDR2 YNNKEL (reference sequence). Trimming left V 0 bases short and J 5 bases short, with 16 bases between. This CDR3 is built from 16 residues. The CDR3 DNA reads as TGTGCCAGCAGCCAAGACCTCTTGAGCGCGGGGGAGACCCAGTACTTC. Residues: CASSQDLLSAGETQYF.

J is TRBJ2-5 and V is TRBV9, with D possibly being TRBD1 (5 bases). This CDR3 is 16 amino acids long. The germline V and J ends were trimmed by 4 bases and 1 base, with 17 bases remaining between them. Germline V gene lookup returns CDR1 SGDLS and CDR2 YYNGEE. The CDR3 loop is CASSSRQLGFQETQYF. CDR3 coding DNA: TGTGCCAGCAGCTCCCGACAGCTGGGATTCCAAGAGACCCAGTACTTC. The entire variable domain, with the rest obtained from reference TRBV9 and TRBJ2-5, is as follows: DSGVTQTPKHLITATGQRVTLRCSPRSGDLSVYWYQQSLDQGLQFLIQYYNGEERAKGNILERFSAQQFPDLHSELNLSSLELGDSALYFCASSSRQLGFQETQYFGPGTRLLVL.

This sequence joins TRBV5-1 and TRBJ2-1; D tentatively fits TRBD1 or TRBD2 (5 bases each). The CDR3 has 15 amino acids. Trimming removed 6 bases from V and 4 bases from J, with 17 bases in between. Germline CDR1 is SGHRS and CDR2 is YFSETQ. The CDR3 nucleotides read TGCGCCAGCACAGAGGGGTCTAGTTCGTACAATGAGCAGTTCTTC. Translation: CASTEGSSSYNEQFF.

J is TRBJ2-5 and V is TRBV5-1, with TRBD2 matching over 14 bases. CDR3 length: 15 amino acids. Germline V gives CDR1 SGHRS, CDR2 YFSETQ. The junction had 3 bases not matched to a gene; V was cut back by 4 bases and J by 4 bases. CDR3: CASSKGLAGGETQYF. The DNA for the CDR3 is TGCGCCAGCAGCAAAGGACTAGCGGGAGGAGAGACCCAGTACTTC.

This chain uses TRBV30 with TRBJ1-2; no firm D call. The ends were cut back, 4 bases at V and 8 bases at J, with 14 bases in the middle. The germline gives CDR1 GTSNPN, CDR2 SVGIG (reference sequence). The CDR3 totals 12 residues. CDR3 loop: CAWTRTTVGYTF. DNA of the CDR3: TGTGCCTGGACTCGAACCACTGTAGGCTACACCTTC.

The genes are TRBV6-5 and TRBJ2-1; D is uncertain. Trimming pared 6 bases from V and 4 bases from J, leaving 10 bases between. Germline loops: CDR1 MNHEY, CDR2 SVGAGI. This CDR3 spans 13 amino acids. The CDR3 nucleotides are TGTGCCAGCAGAACCCTAGGGTACAATGAGCAGTTCTTC. Translating it yields CASRTLGYNEQFF.

The CDR3 spells CASSAGTGTYEQYF. CDR3 coding DNA: TGTGCCAGCAGCGCCGGGACAGGGACCTACGAGCAGTACTTC. The rearrangement links TRBV2 to TRBJ2-7; 9 positions agree with TRBD1. Germline CDR1 SNHLY, CDR2 FYNNEI. The CDR3 extends over 14 amino acids. J was trimmed by 2 bases and V by 6 bases; bases with no gene match: 5.

This clone was recorded once. Other DNA sequences in the same sample also yield this CDR3. The rearrangement joins TRBV9 to TRBJ1-3; no reliable D call. Per the germline V gene, CDR1 is SGDLS and CDR2 is YYNGEE. There are 10 residues in the CDR3. V lost 5 bases to trimming and J lost 3 bases, with 0 bases between them. The CDR3 DNA sequence: TGTGCCAGCAGTGGAAACACCATATATTTT. Protein: CASSGNTIYF.

The rearrangement uses TRBV15 and TRBJ1-2; perhaps TRBD1 as D (5 bases). V was shortened by 0 bases and J by 6 bases, with 14 bases between the two germline ends. Germline CDR1 LNHNV, CDR2 YYDKDF (reference sequence). This CDR3 is 15 amino acids long. The CDR3 region has the DNA TGTGCCACCAGCAGAGATCTGGCCAGGGCGGATGGCTACACCTTC. Residues: CATSRDLARADGYTF.

With regard to this clone: An end of the junction does not agree with germline; a read error may underlie this. The gene calls are TRBV18 and TRBJ1-1; 7 bases are shared with TRBD1. The CDR3 runs 15 residues. Germline V gene sequence: CDR1 KGHSH, CDR2 LQKENI. In nucleotides, the CDR3 is TGTGCCAGCTCGCCACAGGGGCGTGGGAACACTGAAGCTTTCTTT. Amino acid sequence: CASSPQGRGNTEAFF.

The CDR3: CASSERGAQPYSNQPQHF. The CDR3 bases are TGTGCCAGCAGTGAAAGGGGGGCGCAGCCGTATAGCAATCAGCCCCAGCATTTT. J is TRBJ1-5 and V is TRBV6-1, with D maybe TRBD1 (6 bases). The V gene lost 2 bases and the J gene lost 0 bases, with 17 bases spanning the gap. The CDR3 sequence is 18 residues long. Germline V lookup: CDR1 MNHNS, CDR2 SASEGT.

The chain employs TRBV28 and TRBJ1-1; 8 nucleotides align to TRBD1. Per the germline V gene, CDR1 is MDHEN and CDR2 is SYDVKM. J lost 0 bases, V lost 5 bases, and 11 bases had no gene match. The CDR3 totals 17 residues. The CDR3 DNA sequence: TGTGCCAGCAGTCCCCTCGCAGGGGGCCCGCTGAACACTGAAGCTTTCTTT. This gives the protein CASSPLAGGPLNTEAFF.

V usage is TRBV24-1 and J usage is TRBJ2-3, with 7 bases lining up with TRBD2. V shed 5 bases and J 4 bases; nucleotides not matched to a gene: 2. The CDR3 loop spans 13 amino acids. Germline V gives CDR1 KGHDR, CDR2 SFDVKD. The CDR3 protein is CATSGTSADTQYF. The CDR3 bases are TGTGCCACCAGTGGGACTAGTGCAGATACGCAGTATTTT.

The chain links TRBV5-6 to TRBJ2-1; 8 bases map to TRBD2. The CDR3 extends over 14 amino acids. Trimming cost V 0 bases and J 8 bases; bases outside gene matches: 4. The germline V gene has CDR1 SGHDT and CDR2 YYEEEE. CDR3 in amino acids: CASSLGTSLHEQFF. CDR3 bases: TGTGCCAGCAGCTTGGGGACTAGCCTTCATGAGCAGTTCTTC.

This chain connects TRBV5-5 to TRBJ2-7, with D unclear. CDR3 length: 14 residues. The germline V gene encodes CDR1 SGHKS and CDR2 YYEKEE (reference sequence). V lost 0 bases and J lost 0, with 7 bases in between. CDR3 coding DNA: TGTGCCAGCAGCTTGGGACCCGGCTCCTACGAGCAGTACTTC. It codes for CASSLGPGSYEQYF. Full variable domain (outside the CDR3, taken from reference TRBV5-5 and TRBJ2-7): DAGVTQSPTHLIKTRGQQVTLRCSPISGHKSVSWYQQVLGQGPQFIFQYYEKEERGRGNFPDRFSARQFPNYSSELNVNALLLGDSALYLCASSLGPGSYEQYFGPGTRLTVT.